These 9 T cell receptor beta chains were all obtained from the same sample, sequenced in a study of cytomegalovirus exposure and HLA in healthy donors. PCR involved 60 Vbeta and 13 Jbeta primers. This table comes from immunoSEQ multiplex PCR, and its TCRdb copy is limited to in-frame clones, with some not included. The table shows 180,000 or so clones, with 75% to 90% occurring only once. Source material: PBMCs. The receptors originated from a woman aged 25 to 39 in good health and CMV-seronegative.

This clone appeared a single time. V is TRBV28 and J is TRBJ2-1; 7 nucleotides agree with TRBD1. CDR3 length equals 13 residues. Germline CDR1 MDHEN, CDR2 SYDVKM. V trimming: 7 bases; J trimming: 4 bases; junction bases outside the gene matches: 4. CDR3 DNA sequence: TGTGCCAGCAAGGGGGCTGGGTACAATGAGCAGTTCTTC. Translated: CASKGAGYNEQFF.

CDR3 loop: CASSPLAADTQYF. CDR3 nucleotides: TGTGCCAGCTCACCACTAGCGGCAGATACGCAGTATTTT. The chain is built from TRBV18 and TRBJ2-3; D perhaps matches TRBD2 (6 bases). Germline CDR1 is KGHSH and CDR2 is LQKENI. Trimming left V 1 base short and J 4 bases short, with 6 bases between. This CDR3 spans 13 amino acids.

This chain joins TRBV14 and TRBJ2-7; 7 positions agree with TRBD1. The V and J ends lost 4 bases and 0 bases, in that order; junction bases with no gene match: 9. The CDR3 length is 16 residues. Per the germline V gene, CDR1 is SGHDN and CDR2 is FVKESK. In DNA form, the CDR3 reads TGTGCCAGCAGCCTAACAGGGGCCGCGAGCTCCTACGAGCAGTACTTC. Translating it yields CASSLTGAASSYEQYF.

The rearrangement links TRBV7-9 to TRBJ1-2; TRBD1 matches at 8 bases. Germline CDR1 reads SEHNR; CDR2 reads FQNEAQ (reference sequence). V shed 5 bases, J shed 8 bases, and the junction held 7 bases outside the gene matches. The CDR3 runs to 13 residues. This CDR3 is CASSLQQGEGYTF. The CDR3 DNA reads TGTGCCAGCAGCCTACAACAGGGGGAGGGCTACACCTTC.

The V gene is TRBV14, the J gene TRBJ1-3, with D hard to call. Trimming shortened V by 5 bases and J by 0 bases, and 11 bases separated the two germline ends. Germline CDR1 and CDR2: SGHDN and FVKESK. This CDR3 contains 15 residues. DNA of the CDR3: TGTGCCAGCAGCAACCGACATCTCTCTGGAAACACCATATATTTT. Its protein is CASSNRHLSGNTIYF.

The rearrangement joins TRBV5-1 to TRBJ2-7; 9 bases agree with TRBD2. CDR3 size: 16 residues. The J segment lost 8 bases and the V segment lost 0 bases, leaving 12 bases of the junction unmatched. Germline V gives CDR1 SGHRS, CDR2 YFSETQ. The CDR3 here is CASSLAQSSGSGKQYF. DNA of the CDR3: TGCGCCAGCAGCTTGGCCCAGAGTAGCGGGAGCGGTAAGCAGTACTTC.

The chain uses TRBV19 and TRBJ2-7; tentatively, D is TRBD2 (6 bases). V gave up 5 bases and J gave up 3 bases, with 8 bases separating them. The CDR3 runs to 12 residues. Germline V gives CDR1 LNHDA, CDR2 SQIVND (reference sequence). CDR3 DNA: TGTGCCAGTAGTCCCGGGAGCTACGAGCAGTACTTC. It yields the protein CASSPGSYEQYF.

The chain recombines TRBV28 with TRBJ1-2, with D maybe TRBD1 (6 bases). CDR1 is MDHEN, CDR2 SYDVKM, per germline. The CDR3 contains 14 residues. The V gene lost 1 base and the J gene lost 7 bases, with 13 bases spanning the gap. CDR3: CASSLSGGRVGYTF. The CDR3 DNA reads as TGTGCCAGCAGTTTATCGGGGGGCAGGGTTGGCTACACCTTC.

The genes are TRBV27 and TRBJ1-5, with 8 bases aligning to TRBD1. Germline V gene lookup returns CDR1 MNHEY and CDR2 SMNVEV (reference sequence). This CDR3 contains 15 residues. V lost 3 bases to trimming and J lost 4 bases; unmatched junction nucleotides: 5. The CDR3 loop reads CASSLGQGANQPQHF. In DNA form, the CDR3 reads TGTGCCAGCAGTTTGGGGCAGGGGGCGAATCAGCCCCAGCATTTT.